This TCR beta chain was documented in a study of blood T cell repertoires in COVID-19. Background on the study: The origin of the acute and convalescent COVID-19 samples was the United States, Italy and Spain. The cDNA or gDNA used as material had been derived from T cells, B-cell-depleted T cells, or PBMCs.

Germline CDR1 reads MNHEY; CDR2 reads SVGEGT. The CDR3 contains 14 residues. V gave up 6 bases and J gave up 4 bases, with 15 bases separating them. As handled by the study authors: Reference gene primers were amplified, and this amplification served to estimate nucleated cell counts. TCRdb's table, derived via immunoSEQ multiplex PCR, lists solely in-frame clones and lacks some. The V and J calls and clone size are taken from that table; D and trimming were inferred from the DNA. The table shows 220,000 or so clones, with roughly four fifths occurring only once. The chain joins TRBV6-2 or TRBV6-3 to TRBJ1-1, with D perhaps TRBD1 (5 bases). Sequencing used peripheral blood. This sequence was found in a woman over 75 with acute or convalescent COVID-19. CDR3 amino acids: CASSLGAPGTEAFF. Written as DNA, the CDR3 is TGTGCCAGCAGCTTAGGGGCACCGGGCACTGAAGCTTTCTTT.